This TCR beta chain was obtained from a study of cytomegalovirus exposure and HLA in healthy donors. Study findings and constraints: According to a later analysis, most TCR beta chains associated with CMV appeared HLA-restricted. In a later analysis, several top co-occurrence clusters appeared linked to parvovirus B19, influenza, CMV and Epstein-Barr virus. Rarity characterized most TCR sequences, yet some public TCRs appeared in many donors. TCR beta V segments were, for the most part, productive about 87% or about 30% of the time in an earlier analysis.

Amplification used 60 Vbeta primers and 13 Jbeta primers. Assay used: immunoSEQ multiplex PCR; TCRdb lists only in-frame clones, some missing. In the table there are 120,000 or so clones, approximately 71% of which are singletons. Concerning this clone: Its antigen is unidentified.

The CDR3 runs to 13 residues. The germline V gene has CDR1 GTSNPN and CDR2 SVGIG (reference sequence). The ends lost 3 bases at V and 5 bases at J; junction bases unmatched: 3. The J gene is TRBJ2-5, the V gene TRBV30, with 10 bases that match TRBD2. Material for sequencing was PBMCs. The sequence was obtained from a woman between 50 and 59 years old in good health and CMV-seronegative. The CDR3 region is CAWRLAGRETQYF. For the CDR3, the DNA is TGTGCCTGGAGACTAGCGGGACGGGAGACCCAGTACTTC. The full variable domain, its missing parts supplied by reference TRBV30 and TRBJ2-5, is SQTIHQWPATLVQPVGSPLSLECTVEGTSNPNLYWYRQAAGRGLQLLFYSVGIGQISSEVPQNLSASRPQDRQFILSSKKLLLSDSGFYLCAWRLAGRETQYFGPGTRLLVL.